Below are 8 T cell receptor beta chains sequenced from a single sample in a study of T cell repertoires in cytomegalovirus infection. Their antigen targets remain unknown. TCRdb analysed the reads with MiXCR anew, one entry per CDR3 protein. Among 640,000 or so distinct CDR3 sequences listed, around 35% were seen once. The sample here was cultured PBMCs, taken from culture after CMV antigen stimulation. The receptors here all came from a human donor in good health (CMV status not recorded). Some clones in this sample may be carry-over from other donors' samples.

This clonotype has just a few counts. The chain employs TRBV7-2 and TRBJ1-2, with a possible D match to TRBD1 (6 bases). The CDR3 is 13 amino acids. Per the germline V gene, CDR1 is SGHTA and CDR2 is FQGNSA. With 6 bases removed from V and 6 bases from J, the gap between germline ends came to 14 bases. The CDR3 loop reads CASRPTGKNGYTF. The CDR3 DNA reads as TGTGCCAGCAGGCCCACAGGGAAGAATGGCTACACCTTC.

V and J are TRBV6-2 or TRBV6-3 and TRBJ2-7, with a weak D call TRBD1 (6 bases). Germline V gives CDR1 MNHEY, CDR2 SVGEGT. Trimming took off 5 bases at V and 2 bases at J, with 25 bases between the two ends. This CDR3 spans 18 amino acids. The CDR3 DNA sequence: TGTGCCAGCAGTCCATTCGAGAATTTGGGGGCGGTCACCTACGAGCAGTACTTC. It encodes CASSPFENLGAVTYEQYF.

The chain is built from TRBV7-4 and TRBJ2-1, with 12 bases identical to TRBD2. The CDR3 is made up of 13 amino acids. V dropped 7 bases and J dropped 7; count of bases not matched to a gene: 2. Germline-derived CDR1 and CDR2 are SGHVT and SQSDAQ. This CDR3 reads CASTSGGGNEQFF. CDR3 sequence (DNA): TGTGCCAGCACTAGCGGGGGGGGTAATGAGCAGTTCTTC.

This clonotype has only a few counts. The V gene is TRBV12-3 or TRBV12-4, the J gene TRBJ2-7; D might be TRBD2 (7 bases). CDR3 length equals 15 residues. V was shortened by 10 bases and J by 4 bases, with 23 bases between the two germline ends. CDR3 in amino acids: CATRRVGGASYEQYF. The CDR3 nucleotides read TGTGCCACCAGACGCGTGGGGGGGGCCTCGTACGAGCAGTACTTC.

The chain joins TRBV20-1 to TRBJ2-3; D uncertain. The germline CDR1 and CDR2 sequences are DFQATT and SNEGSKA (reference sequence). The V end lost 7 bases, the J end lost 2 bases, and 28 bases lay between the germline ends. The CDR3 consists of 18 residues. CDR3: CSVADFRGPGSPTDTQYF. In nucleotides, the CDR3 is TGCAGTGTCGCGGATTTCAGAGGCCCCGGTAGTCCCACAGATACGCAGTATTTT.

The V call is TRBV5-4, the J call TRBJ1-3; 8 bases are shared with TRBD1. The CDR3 extends over 14 amino acids. CDR1 and CDR2 (germline): SGHNT, YYREEE (reference sequence). The trim removed 3 bases at V and 5 bases at J, leaving 4 bases unmatched. The CDR3 coding sequence is TGTGCCAGCAGCTCGGGACAGGATAGAAACACCATATATTTT. The encoded protein is CASSSGQDRNTIYF.

The chain joins TRBV7-9 to TRBJ2-2; no reliable D call. Germline-derived CDR1 and CDR2 are SEHNR and FQNEAQ (reference sequence). V was pared by 3 bases and J by 1 base, with 6 bases between. The CDR3 runs to 14 residues. Here the CDR3 DNA reads TGTGCCAGCAGCTTTGTGGGGAACACCGGGGAGCTGTTTTTT. Its protein product is CASSFVGNTGELFF.

This clonotype was counted a few times. The V and J genes are TRBV7-9 and TRBJ2-3, with 11 nucleotides matching TRBD2. V trimming: 5 bases; J trimming: 3 bases; junction bases outside the gene matches: 7. Germline V gives CDR1 SEHNR, CDR2 FQNEAQ (reference sequence). The CDR3 length is 16 residues. Here the CDR3 reads CASSPEGTSGTDTQYF. The DNA for the CDR3 is TGTGCCAGCAGCCCAGAGGGGACTAGCGGTACAGATACGCAGTATTTT.